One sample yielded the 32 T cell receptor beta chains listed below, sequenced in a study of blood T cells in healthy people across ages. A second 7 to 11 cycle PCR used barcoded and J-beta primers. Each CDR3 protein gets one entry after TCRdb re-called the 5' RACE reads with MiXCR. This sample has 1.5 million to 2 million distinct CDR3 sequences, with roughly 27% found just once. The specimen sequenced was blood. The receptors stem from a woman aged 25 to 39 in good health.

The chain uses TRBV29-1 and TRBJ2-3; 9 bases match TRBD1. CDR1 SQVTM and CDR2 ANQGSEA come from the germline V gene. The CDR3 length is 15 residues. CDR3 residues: CSSGAGTGISDTQYF. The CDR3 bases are TGCAGTTCTGGGGCCGGGACAGGGATCTCAGATACGCAGTATTTT.

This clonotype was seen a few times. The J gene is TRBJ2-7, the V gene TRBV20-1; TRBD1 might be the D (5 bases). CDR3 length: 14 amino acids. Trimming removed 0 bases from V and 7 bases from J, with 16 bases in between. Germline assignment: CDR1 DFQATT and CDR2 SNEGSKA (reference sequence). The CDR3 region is CSARDPDLGDEQYF. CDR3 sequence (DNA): TGCAGTGCTAGAGATCCGGACCTAGGGGATGAGCAGTACTTC.

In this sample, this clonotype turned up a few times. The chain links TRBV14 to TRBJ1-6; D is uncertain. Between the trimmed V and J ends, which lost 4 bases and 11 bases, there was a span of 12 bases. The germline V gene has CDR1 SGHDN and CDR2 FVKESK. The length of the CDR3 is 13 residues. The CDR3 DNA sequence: TGTGCCAGCAGCCCTCGGCTGGATCCACCCCTCCACTTT. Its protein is CASSPRLDPPLHF.

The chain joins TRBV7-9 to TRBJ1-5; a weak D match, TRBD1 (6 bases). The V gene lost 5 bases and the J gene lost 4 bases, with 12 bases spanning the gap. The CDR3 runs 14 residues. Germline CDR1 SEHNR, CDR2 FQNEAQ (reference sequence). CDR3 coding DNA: TGTGCCAGCAGCACGACAGGAGGAAATCAGCCCCAGCATTTT. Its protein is CASSTTGGNQPQHF.

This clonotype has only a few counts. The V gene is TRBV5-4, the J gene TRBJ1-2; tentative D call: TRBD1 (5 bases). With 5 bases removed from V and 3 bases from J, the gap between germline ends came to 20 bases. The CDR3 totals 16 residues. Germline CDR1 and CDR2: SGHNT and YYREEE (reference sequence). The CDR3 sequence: CASRPAQGSGDYGYTF. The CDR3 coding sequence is TGTGCCAGCAGACCAGCTCAGGGAAGTGGGGACTATGGCTACACCTTC.

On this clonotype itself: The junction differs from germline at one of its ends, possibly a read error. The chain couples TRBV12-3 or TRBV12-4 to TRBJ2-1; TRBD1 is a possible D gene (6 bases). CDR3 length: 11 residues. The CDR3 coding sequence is TGTACCAGCAGCTTTTGGGGGCTTATGTTCTTC. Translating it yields CTSSFWGLMFF.

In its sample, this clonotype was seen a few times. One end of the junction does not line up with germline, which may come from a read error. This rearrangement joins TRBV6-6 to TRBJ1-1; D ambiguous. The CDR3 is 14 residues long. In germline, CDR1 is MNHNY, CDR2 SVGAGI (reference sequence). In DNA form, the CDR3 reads TGTGCTAGCAGTTACCCGGAGGTGGCCGCTGAAGCTTTCTTT. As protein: CASSYPEVAAEAFF.

The CDR3 DNA reads TGTGCCAGCAGCCCTACAGAGGGGAATGTTGAAAAACTGTTTTTT. This encodes CASSPTEGNVEKLFF. The genes are TRBV12-3 or TRBV12-4 and TRBJ1-4, with D perhaps TRBD1 (5 bases). This CDR3 is 15 amino acids long. V lost 6 bases, J lost 7 bases, and 18 bases lay in between.

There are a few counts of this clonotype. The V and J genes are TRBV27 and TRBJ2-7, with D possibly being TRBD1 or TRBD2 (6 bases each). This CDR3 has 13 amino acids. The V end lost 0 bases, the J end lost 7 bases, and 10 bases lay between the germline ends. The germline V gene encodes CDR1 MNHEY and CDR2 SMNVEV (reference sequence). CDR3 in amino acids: CASSLSGGCEQYF. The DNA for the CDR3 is TGTGCCAGCAGTTTATCCGGGGGCTGTGAGCAGTACTTC.

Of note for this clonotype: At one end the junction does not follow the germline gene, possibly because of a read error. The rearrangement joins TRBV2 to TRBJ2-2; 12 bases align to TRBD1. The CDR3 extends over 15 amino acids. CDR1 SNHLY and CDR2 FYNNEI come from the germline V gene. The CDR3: CASRGTGGNTGERFF. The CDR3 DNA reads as TGTGCCAGCCGGGGGACAGGGGGCAACACCGGGGAGCGGTTTTTT.

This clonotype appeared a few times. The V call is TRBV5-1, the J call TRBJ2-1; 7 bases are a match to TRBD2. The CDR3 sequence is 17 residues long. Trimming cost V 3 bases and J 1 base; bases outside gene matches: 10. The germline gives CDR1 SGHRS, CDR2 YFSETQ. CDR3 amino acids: CASSWKSGEGSYNEQFF. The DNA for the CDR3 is TGCGCCAGCAGCTGGAAAAGCGGGGAAGGATCCTACAATGAGCAGTTCTTC.

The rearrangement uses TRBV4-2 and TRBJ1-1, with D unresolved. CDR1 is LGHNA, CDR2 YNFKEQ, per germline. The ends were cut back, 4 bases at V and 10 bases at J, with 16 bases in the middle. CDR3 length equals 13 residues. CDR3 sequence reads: CASSPASPRGAFF. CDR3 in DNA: TGTGCCAGCAGCCCCGCATCTCCCCGGGGAGCTTTCTTT.

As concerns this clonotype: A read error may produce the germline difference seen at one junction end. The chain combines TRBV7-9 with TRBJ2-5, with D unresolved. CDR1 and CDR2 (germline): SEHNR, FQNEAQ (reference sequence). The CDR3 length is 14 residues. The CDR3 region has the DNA TGTTCCAGCAGCTTAGTTAGTGGGCAAGAGACCCAGTACTTC. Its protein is CSSSLVSGQETQYF.

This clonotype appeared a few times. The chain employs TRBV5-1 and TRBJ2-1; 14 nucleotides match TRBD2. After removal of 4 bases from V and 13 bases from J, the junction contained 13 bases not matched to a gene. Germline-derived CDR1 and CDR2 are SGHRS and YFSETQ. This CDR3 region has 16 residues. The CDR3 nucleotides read TGCGCCAGCAGCCCGGGACTAGCGGGAGCACTTGAGACCCAGTTCTTC. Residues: CASSPGLAGALETQFF.

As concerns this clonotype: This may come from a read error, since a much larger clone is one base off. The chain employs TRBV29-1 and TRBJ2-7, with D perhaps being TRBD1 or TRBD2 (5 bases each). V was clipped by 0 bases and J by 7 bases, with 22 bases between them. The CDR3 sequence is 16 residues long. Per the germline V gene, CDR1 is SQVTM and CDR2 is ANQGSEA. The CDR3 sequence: CSVEDVGDGAYNEQYF. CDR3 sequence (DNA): TGCAGCGTTGAAGATGTGGGGGACGGGGCCTACAATGAGCAGTACTTC.

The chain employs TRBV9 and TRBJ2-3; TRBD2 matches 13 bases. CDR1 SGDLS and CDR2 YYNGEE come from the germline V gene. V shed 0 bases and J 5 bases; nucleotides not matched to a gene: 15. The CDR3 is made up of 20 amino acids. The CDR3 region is CASSVAAPGLAGEVGDTQYF. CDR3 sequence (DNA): TGTGCCAGCAGCGTAGCGGCGCCTGGACTAGCGGGGGAAGTTGGAGATACGCAGTATTTT. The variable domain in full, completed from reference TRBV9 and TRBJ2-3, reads DSGVTQTPKHLITATGQRVTLRCSPRSGDLSVYWYQQSLDQGLQFLIQYYNGEERAKGNILERFSAQQFPDLHSELNLSSLELGDSALYFCASSVAAPGLAGEVGDTQYFGPGTRLTVL.

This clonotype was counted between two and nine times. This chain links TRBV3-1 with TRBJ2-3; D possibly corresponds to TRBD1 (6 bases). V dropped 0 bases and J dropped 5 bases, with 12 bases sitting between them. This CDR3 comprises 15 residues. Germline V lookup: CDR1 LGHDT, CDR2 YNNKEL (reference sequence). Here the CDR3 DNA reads TGTGCCAGCAGCCAAGATTGGGGGCGCTTAGATACGCAGTATTTT. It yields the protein CASSQDWGRLDTQYF.

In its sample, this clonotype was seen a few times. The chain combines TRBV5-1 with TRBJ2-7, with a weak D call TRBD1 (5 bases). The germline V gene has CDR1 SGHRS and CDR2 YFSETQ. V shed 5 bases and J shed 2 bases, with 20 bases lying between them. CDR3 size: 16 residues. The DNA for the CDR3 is TGCGCCAGCAGGAACCAGGGCCGGCTGTCACCCTACGAGCAGTACTTC. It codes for CASRNQGRLSPYEQYF.

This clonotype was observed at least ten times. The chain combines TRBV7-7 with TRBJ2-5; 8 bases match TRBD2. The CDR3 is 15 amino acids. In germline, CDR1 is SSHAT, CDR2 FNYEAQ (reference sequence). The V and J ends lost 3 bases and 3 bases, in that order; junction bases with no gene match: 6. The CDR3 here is CASSLAGGVKETQYF. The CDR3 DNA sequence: TGTGCCAGCAGCTTGGCCGGGGGGGTAAAAGAGACCCAGTACTTC.

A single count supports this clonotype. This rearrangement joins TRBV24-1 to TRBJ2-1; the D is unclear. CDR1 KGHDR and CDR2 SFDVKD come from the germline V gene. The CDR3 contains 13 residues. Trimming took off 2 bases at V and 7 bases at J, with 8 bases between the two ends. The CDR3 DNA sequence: TGTGCCACCAGTGATTCCGAGAGGAATGAGCAGTTCTTC. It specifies CATSDSERNEQFF.

This CDR3 is CASSKQGINTEAFF. CDR3 sequence (DNA): TGTGCCAGCAGTAAACAGGGCATCAACACTGAAGCTTTCTTT. The rearrangement uses TRBV27 and TRBJ1-1; possible D gene TRBD1, 6 bases. CDR1 is MNHEY and CDR2 is SMNVEV in the germline V gene (reference sequence). The length of the CDR3 is 14 residues. V was clipped by 5 bases and J by 2 bases, with 12 bases between them.

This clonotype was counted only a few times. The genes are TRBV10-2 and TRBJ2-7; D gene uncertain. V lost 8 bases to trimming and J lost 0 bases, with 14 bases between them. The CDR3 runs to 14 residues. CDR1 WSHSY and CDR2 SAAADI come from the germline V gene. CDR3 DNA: TGCGCCAGCGTAGGACGGCGATACTCCTACGAGCAGTACTTC. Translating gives CASVGRRYSYEQYF.

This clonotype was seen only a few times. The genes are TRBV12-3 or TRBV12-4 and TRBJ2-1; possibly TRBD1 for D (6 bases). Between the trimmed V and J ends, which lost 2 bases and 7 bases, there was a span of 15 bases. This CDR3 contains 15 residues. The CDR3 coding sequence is TGTGCCAGCAGTTTACGAACAGGGCCGATGAATGAGCAGTTCTTC. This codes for CASSLRTGPMNEQFF.

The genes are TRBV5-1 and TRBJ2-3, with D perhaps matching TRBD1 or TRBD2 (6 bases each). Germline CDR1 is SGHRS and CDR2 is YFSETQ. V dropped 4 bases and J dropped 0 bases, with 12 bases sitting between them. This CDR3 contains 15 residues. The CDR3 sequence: CASSGGGGSTDTQYF. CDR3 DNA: TGCGCCAGCAGCGGTGGAGGGGGAAGCACAGATACGCAGTATTTT.

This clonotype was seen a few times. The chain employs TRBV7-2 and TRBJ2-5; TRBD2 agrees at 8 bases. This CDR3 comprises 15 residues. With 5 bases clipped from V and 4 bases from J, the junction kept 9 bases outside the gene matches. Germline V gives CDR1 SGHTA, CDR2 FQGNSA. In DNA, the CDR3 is TGTGCCAGCAGCGTGGGACTAGTCGTAGGAGAGACCCAGTACTTC. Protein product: CASSVGLVVGETQYF.

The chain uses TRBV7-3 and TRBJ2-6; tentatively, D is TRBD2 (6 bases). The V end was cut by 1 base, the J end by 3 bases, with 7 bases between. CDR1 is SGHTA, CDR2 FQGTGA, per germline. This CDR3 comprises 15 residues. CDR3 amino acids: CASSLSGVGANVLTF. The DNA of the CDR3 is TGTGCCAGCAGCTTAAGCGGGGTTGGGGCCAACGTCCTGACTTTC.

The DNA for the CDR3 is TGTGCCAGCAGTCCCGAGAAGGCCCTTGCGACGCAGTATTTT. Its protein is CASSPEKALATQYF. The rearrangement joins TRBV12-3 or TRBV12-4 to TRBJ2-3; D not resolved. The CDR3 spans 14 residues. The V gene lost 5 bases and the J gene lost 9 bases, with 18 bases spanning the gap.

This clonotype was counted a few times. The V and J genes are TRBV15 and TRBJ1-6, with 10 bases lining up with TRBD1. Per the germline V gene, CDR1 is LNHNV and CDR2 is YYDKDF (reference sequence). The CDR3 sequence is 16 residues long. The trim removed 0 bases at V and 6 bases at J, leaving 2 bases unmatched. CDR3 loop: CATSRDWDRGNSPLHF. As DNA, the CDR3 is TGTGCCACCAGCAGAGATTGGGACAGGGGTAATTCACCCCTCCACTTT.

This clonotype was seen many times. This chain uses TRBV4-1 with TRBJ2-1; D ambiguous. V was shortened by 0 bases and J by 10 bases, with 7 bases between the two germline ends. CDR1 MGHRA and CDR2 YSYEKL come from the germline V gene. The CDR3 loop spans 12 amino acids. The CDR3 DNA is TGCGCCAGCAGCCAAGAGCCAGAAGAGCAGTTCTTC. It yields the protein CASSQEPEEQFF.

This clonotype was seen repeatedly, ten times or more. The DNA for the CDR3 is TGTGCCATCAGTGAGTTTGAGGACCCCTCCTACGAGCAGTACTTC. Residues: CAISEFEDPSYEQYF. The chain employs TRBV10-3 and TRBJ2-7, with D uncertain. This CDR3 has 15 amino acids. The germline V gene has CDR1 ENHRY and CDR2 SYGVKD. The germline V and J ends were trimmed by 1 base and 0 bases, with 10 bases remaining between them.

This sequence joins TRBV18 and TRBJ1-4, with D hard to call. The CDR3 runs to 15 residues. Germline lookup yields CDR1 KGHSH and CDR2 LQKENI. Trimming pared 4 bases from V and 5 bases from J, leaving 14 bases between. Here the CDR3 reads CASSLPGRQNEKLFF. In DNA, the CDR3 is TGTGCCAGCTCACTGCCCGGGAGGCAAAATGAAAAACTGTTTTTT. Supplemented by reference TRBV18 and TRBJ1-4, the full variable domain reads NAGVMQNPRHLVRRRGQEARLRCSPMKGHSHVYWYRQLPEEGLKFMVYLQKENIIDESGMPKERFSAEFPKEGPSILRIQQVVRGDSAAYFCASSLPGRQNEKLFFGSGTQLSVL.

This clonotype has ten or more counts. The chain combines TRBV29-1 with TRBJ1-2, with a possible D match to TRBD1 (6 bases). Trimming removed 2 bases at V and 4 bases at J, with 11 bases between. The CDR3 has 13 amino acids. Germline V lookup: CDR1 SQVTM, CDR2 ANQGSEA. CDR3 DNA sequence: TGCAGCGTTGAACCCGGGGGCCCCTATGGCTACACCTTC. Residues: CSVEPGGPYGYTF.